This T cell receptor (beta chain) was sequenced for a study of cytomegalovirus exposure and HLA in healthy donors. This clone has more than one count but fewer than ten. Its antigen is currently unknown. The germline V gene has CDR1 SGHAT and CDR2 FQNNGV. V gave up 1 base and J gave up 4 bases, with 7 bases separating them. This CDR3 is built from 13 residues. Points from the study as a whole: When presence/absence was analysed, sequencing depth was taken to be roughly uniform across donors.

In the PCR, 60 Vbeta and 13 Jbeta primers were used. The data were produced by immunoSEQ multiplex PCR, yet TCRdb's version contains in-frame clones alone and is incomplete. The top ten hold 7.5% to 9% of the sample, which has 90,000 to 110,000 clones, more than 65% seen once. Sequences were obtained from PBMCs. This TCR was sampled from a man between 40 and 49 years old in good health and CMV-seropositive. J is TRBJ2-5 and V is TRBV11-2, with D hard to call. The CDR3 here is CASSLGLGETQYF. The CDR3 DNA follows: TGTGCCAGCAGCTTAGGGCTTGGAGAGACCCAGTACTTC.